This record covers a single TCR beta chain. Its antigen is undetermined. The data originate from a study of shared clonotypes between healthy human individuals. Study results and limitations: Donor scarcity curtailed the genetic and exposure-history diversity represented herein.

Genomic DNA per cell subset filled all wells of several immunoSEQ plates. Using immunoSEQ multiplex PCR, the repertoire was profiled, and TCRdb retains in-frame clones only, with some absent. The table has around 480,000 clones, roughly 85% seen once. This CDR3 contains 13 residues. The ends lost 7 bases at V and 0 bases at J; junction bases unmatched: 1. Germline CDR1 is MNHEY and CDR2 is SVGAGI. V is TRBV6-5 and J is TRBJ1-2; TRBD1 agrees at 8 bases. Sequenced material: PBMCs. The source is a woman aged 40 to 50 in good health. Some clones in this sample may be carry-over from other donors' samples. The CDR3 nucleotides read TGTGCCAGCAAACAGGGGGCTAACTATGGCTACACCTTC. This gives the protein CASKQGANYGYTF.